Sequencing of this T cell receptor beta chain was carried out in a study of blood T cell repertoires in COVID-19. CDR1 SGHTA and CDR2 FQGNSA come from the germline V gene. The CDR3 sequence is 13 residues long. Trimming stripped 5 bases from V and 7 bases from J, with 14 bases between. Sequencing used immunoSEQ multiplex PCR; TCRdb keeps in-frame clones, though not all of them. The table lists about 180,000 clones, roughly 81% of them singletons. The clonotype originates from a woman of 80 years or more with COVID-19, enrolled during active disease. V gene TRBV7-2 combines with J gene TRBJ1-2; weak D call: TRBD1 (5 bases). The sequencing input was peripheral blood. The CDR3, as DNA: TGTGCCAGCAGCCGTTACCAGGGAGGTGGCTACACCTTC. It is translated as CASSRYQGGGYTF.